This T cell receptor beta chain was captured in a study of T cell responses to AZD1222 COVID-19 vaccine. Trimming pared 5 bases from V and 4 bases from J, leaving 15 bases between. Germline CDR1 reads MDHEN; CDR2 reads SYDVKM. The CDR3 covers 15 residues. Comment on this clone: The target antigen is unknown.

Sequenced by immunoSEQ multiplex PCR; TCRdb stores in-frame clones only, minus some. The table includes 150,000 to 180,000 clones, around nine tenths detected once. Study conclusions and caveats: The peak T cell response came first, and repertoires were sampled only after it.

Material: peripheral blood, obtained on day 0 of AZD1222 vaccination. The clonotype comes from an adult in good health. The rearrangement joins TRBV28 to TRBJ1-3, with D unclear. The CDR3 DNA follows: TGTGCCAGCAGTCCCCCCTACCCCGGGGGAAACACCATATATTTT. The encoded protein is CASSPPYPGGNTIYF.